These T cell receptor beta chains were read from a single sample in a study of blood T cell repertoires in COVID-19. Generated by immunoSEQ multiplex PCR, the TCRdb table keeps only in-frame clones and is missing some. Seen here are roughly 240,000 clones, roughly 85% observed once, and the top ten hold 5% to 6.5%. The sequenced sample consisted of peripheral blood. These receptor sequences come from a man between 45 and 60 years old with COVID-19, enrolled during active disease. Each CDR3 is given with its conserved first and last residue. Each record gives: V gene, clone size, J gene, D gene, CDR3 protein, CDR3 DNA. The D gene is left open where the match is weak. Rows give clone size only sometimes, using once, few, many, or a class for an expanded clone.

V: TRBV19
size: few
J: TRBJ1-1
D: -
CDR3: CASTGPWNTEAFF
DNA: TGTGCCAGTACAGGGCCCTGGAACACTGAAGCTTTCTTT

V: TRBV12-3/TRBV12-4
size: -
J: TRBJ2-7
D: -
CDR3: CASSPGGYEQYF
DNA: TGTGCCAGCAGTCCCGGGGGATACGAGCAGTACTTC

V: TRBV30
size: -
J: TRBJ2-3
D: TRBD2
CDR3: CAWSRQRGATDTQYF
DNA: TGTGCCTGGAGTAGGCAGCGGGGGGCTACAGATACGCAGTATTTT

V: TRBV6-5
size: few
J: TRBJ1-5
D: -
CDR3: CASSGQLNQPQHF
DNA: TGTGCCAGCAGCGGACAGCTCAATCAGCCCCAGCATTTT

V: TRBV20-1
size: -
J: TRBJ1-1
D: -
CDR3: CSASPDRNTEAFF
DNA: TGCAGTGCTAGTCCGGACAGGAACACTGAAGCTTTCTTT

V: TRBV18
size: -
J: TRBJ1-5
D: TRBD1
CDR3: CASKRGQGIGQPQHF
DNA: TGTGCCAGTAAGAGGGGACAGGGAATAGGTCAGCCCCAGCATTTT

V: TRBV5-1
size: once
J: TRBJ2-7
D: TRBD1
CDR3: CASGRGQGTYEQYF
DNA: TGCGCCAGCGGTCGGGGACAGGGAACCTACGAGCAGTACTTC

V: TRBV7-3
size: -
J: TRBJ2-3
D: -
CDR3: CASSLTGWRQVSTDTQYF
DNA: TGTGCCAGCAGCTTAACAGGGTGGAGGCAAGTTAGCACAGATACGCAGTATTTT

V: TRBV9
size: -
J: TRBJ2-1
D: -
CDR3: CASSVGASASSYNEQFF
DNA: TGTGCCAGCAGCGTAGGTGCTAGCGCGAGCTCCTACAATGAGCAGTTCTTC

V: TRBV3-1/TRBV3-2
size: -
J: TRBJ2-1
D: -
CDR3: CASSQDSAANEQFF
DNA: TGTGCCAGCAGCCAAGATTCCGCGGCCAATGAGCAGTTCTTC

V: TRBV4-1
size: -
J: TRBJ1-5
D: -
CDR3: CASSLIGGGNQPQHF
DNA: TGCGCCAGCAGCCTAATCGGGGGAGGCAATCAGCCCCAGCATTTT

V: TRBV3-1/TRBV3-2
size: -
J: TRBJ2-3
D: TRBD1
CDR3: CASSFRLPGQGIDTQYF
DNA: TGTGCCAGCAGCTTCCGATTACCGGGACAGGGTATAGATACGCAGTATTTT

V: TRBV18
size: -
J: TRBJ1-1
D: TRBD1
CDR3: CASSQGTGSPTEAFF
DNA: TGTGCCAGCTCACAAGGGACAGGTTCGCCCACTGAAGCTTTCTTT

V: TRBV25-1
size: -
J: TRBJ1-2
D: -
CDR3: CASSERGTPFGLAYGYTF
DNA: TGTGCCAGCAGTGAAAGGGGGACACCCTTTGGGCTGGCCTATGGCTACACCTTC

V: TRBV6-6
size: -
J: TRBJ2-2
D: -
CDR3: CASSSGRNTGELFF
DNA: TGTGCCAGCAGTTCCGGGAGGAACACCGGGGAGCTGTTTTTT

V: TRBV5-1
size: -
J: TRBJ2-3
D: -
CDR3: CASSLASIAPDTQYF
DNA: TGCGCCAGCAGCTTGGCATCGATAGCCCCAGATACGCAGTATTTT

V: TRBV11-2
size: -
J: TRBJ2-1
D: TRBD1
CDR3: CASSLVGQGNNEQFF
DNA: TGTGCCAGCAGCTTAGTGGGACAGGGCAACAATGAGCAGTTCTTC

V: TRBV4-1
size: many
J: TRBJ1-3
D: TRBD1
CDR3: CASSARSIDRGGSSGNTIYF
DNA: TGCGCCAGCAGCGCGCGCTCAATTGACAGGGGGGGATCCTCTGGAAACACCATATATTTT

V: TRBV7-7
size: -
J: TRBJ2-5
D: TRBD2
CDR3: CASSIIGTSGGVQETQYF
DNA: TGTGCTAGCAGCATCATAGGGACTAGCGGGGGAGTCCAAGAGACCCAGTACTTC

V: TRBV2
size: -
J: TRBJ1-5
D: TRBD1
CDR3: CASNEQGAAPSQPQHF
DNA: TGTGCCAGCAATGAACAGGGGGCCGCTCCAAGTCAGCCCCAGCATTTT

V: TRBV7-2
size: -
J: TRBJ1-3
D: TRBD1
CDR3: CASSRDSSGNTIYF
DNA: TGTGCCAGCAGCCGGGACAGCTCTGGAAACACCATATATTTT

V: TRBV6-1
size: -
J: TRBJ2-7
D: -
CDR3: CASSHVMTGAREQYF
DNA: TGTGCCAGCAGCCATGTTATGACTGGGGCCCGTGAGCAGTACTTC

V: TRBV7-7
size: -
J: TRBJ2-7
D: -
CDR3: CASTTGLLYEQYF
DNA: TGTGCTAGCACTACGGGACTCCTCTACGAGCAGTACTTC

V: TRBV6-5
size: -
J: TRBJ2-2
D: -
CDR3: CASRPGLGNTGELFF
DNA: TGTGCCAGCAGACCGGGACTGGGGAACACCGGGGAGCTGTTTTTT

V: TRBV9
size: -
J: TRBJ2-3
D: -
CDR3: CASSVPQSVGRTDTQYF
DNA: TGTGCCAGCAGCGTCCCACAGTCAGTAGGTCGCACAGATACGCAGTATTTT

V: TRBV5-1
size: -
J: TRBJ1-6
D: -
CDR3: CASSSGLGSGSPLHF
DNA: TGCGCCAGCAGCTCTGGACTGGGTTCAGGATCACCCCTCCACTTT

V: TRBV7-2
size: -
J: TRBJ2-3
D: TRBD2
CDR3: CASSLIAGSEDTQYF
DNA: TGTGCCAGCAGCTTAATAGCGGGGTCAGAAGATACGCAGTATTTT

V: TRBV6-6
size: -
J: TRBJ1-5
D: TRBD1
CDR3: CASSPGTVNQPQHF
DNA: TGTGCCAGCAGCCCCGGGACAGTGAATCAGCCCCAGCATTTT

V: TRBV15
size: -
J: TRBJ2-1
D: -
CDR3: CATSRARVQEQFF
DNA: TGTGCCACCAGCAGAGCCCGGGTTCAGGAGCAGTTCTTC

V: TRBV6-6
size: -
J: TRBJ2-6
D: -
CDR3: CASSLTHPGNSGANVLTF
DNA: TGTGCCAGCAGTCTTACTCATCCAGGGAACTCTGGGGCCAACGTCCTGACTTTC

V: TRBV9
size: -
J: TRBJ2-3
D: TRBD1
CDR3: CASSIGTDTDTQYF
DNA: TGTGCCAGCAGCATCGGGACAGACACAGATACGCAGTATTTT

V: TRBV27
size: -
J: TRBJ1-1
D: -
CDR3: CASSLKQFYPEAFF
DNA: TGTGCCAGCAGCTTGAAACAGTTTTATCCTGAAGCTTTCTTT

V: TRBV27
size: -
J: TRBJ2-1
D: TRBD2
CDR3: CATSRAGGYHEQFF
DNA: TGTGCTACCTCTCGGGCGGGGGGGTACCATGAGCAGTTCTTC

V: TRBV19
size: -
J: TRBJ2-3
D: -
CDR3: CASNPWAGSDTQYF
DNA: TGTGCCAGCAATCCTTGGGCTGGTTCGGATACGCAGTATTTT

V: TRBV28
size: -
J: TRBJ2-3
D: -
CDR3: CASSLSGVTDTQYF
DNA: TGTGCCAGCAGTTTATCAGGCGTCACAGATACGCAGTATTTT